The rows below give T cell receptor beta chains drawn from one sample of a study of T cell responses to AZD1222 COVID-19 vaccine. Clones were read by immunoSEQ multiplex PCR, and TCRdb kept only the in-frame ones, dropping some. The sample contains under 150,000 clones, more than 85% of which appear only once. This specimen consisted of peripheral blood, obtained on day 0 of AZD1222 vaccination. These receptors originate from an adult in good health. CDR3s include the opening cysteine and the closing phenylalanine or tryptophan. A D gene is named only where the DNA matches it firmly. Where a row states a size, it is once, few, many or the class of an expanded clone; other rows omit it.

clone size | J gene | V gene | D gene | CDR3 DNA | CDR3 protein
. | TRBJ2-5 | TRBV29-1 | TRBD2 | TGCAGCGTGGAACTAGCGGCGGATGTGGGAGAGACCCAGTACTTC | CSVELAADVGETQYF
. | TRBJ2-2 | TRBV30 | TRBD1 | TGTGCCTGGAGTGTACATCCAGGGGGCATTGGGGAGCTGTTTTTT | CAWSVHPGGIGELFF
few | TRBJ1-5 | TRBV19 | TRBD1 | TGTGCCAGTAGTACGATAATAACAGGGGGCCGGCGTCAGCCCCAGCATTTT | CASSTIITGGRRQPQHF
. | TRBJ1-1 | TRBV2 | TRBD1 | TGTGCCAGCAGAACATCTACAGGGGGCACTGAAGCTTTCTTT | CASRTSTGGTEAFF
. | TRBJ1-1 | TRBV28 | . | TGTGCCAGCAGTTTATGGAGCAGGGCTACGAGTGAAGCTTTCTTT | CASSLWSRATSEAFF
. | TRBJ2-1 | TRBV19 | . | TGTGCCAGTAGTATTTCAGGGACCCGACTTTACAATGAGCAGTTCTTC | CASSISGTRLYNEQFF
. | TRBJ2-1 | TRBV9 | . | TGTGCCAGCAGCCCGAGAGTTCAGGGTTTGGTCTCCAATGAGCAGTTCTTC | CASSPRVQGLVSNEQFF
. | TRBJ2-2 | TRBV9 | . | TGTGCCAGCAGCGTGGCCGCCGGGGAGCTGTTTTTT | CASSVAAGELFF
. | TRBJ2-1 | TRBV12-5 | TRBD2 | TGTGCTAGTGGGAAAGCGGGAGTCCCGAGCTCCTACAATGAGCAGTTCTTC | CASGKAGVPSSYNEQFF
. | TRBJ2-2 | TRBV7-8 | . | TGTGCCAGCAGCGTGCCCAGCGGGAACACCGGGGAGCTGTTTTTT | CASSVPSGNTGELFF
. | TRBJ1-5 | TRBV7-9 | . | TGTGCCAGCAGCCCAGGGGTGACTCAGCCCCAGCATTTT | CASSPGVTQPQHF
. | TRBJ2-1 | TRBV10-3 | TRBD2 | TGTGCCATCAGCGGGACTAGCGGGGAGTGGAATGAGCAGTTCTTC | CAISGTSGEWNEQFF
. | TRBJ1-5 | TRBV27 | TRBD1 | TGTGCCAGCAGCTCGACAGGGTTTTATAGCAATCAGCCCCAGCATTTT | CASSSTGFYSNQPQHF
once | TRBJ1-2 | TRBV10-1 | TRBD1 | TGCGCCAGCAGTGAAACCGGGACAGCCTATGGCTACACCTTC | CASSETGTAYGYTF
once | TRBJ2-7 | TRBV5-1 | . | TGCGCCAGCAGCGCGACAGAGGAAGCCACCTACGAGCAGTACTTC | CASSATEEATYEQYF
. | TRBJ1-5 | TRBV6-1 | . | TGTGCCAGCAGTGAAGCGCTGGGGGAACATCAGCCCCAGCATTTT | CASSEALGEHQPQHF
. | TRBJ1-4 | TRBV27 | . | TGTGCCAGCAGTTTCGGCAGGGATAATGAAAAACTGTTTTTT | CASSFGRDNEKLFF
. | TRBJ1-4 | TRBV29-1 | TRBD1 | TGCAGCGTTGAACTGGGACAGGGAGGTGAAAAACTGTTTTTT | CSVELGQGGEKLFF
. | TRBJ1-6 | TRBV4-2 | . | TGTGCCAGCAGCCAAGGGGACCGGGGGAGATCACCCCTCCACTTT | CASSQGDRGRSPLHF
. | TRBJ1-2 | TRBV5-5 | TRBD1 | TGTGCCAGCAAAGGGACAGGGGGAGACTATGGCTACACCTTC | CASKGTGGDYGYTF
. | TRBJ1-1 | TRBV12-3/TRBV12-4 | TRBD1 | TGTGCCAGCAGTCACAGGGGGGAAGCTTTCTTT | CASSHRGEAFF
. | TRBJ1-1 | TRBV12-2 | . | TGTGCAAGTCGCTTAACAGGGGGGGTCACTGAAGCTTTCTTT | CASRLTGGVTEAFF
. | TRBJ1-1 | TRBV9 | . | TGTGCCAGCAGCGGAGGTCCAGTCCCGAACACTGAAGCTTTCTTT | CASSGGPVPNTEAFF
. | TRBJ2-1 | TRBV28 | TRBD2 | TGTGCCAGCAGTTTATTAATCCAGGGACTAGCGGGATCATCGCAACCGTACAATGAGCAGTTCTTC | CASSLLIQGLAGSSQPYNEQFF
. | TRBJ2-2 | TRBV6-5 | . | TGTGCCATCCGGGTCAACGGGGAGCTGTTTTTT | CAIRVNGELFF
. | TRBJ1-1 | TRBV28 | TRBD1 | TGTGCCAGCAGTTTTCACAGGGGGCGAAGCACTGAAGCTTTCTTT | CASSFHRGRSTEAFF
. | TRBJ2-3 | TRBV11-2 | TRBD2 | TGTGCCAGCAGCCCCCTAGCGGGAGTGATCCGCACAGATACGCAGTATTTT | CASSPLAGVIRTDTQYF
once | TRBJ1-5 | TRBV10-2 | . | TGCGCCAGCAGAGAAGAAACATGGGACCCCGGGGGCAATCAGCCCCAGCATTTT | CASREETWDPGGNQPQHF
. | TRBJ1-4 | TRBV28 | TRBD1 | TGTGCCAGCAGTGCCAGCGGGACAGGTGCAACTAATGAAAAACTGTTTTTT | CASSASGTGATNEKLFF
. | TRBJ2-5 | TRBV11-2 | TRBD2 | TGTGCCAGCAGCTTACTCCGGGAGGTAGGAGAGACCCAGTACTTC | CASSLLREVGETQYF
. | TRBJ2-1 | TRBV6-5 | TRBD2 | TGTGCCAGCAGCACGGGAGGTCTGGGGAGAGGTGAGCAGTTCTTC | CASSTGGLGRGEQFF
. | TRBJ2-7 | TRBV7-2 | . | TGTGCCAGCAGCTTTTCAGGGGTTCGGGTCGAGCAGTACTTC | CASSFSGVRVEQYF
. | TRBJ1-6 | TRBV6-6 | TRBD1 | TGTGCCAGCAGCTTAACTGACAGGGTCAATTCACCCCTCCACTTT | CASSLTDRVNSPLHF
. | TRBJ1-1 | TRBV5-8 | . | TGTGCCAGCAGCTTGGGAATAGGCACTGAAGCTTTCTTT | CASSLGIGTEAFF
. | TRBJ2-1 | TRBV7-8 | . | TGTGCCAGCAGCTTAGGATTCCGGGAATCGCACAATGAGCAGTTCTTC | CASSLGFRESHNEQFF
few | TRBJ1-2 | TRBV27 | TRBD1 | TGTGCCAGCAGTGCAAACAGGGGTGCGGGGGGCTACACCTTC | CASSANRGAGGYTF
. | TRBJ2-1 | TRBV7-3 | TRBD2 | TGTGCCAGCAGCCTACGCGGGACTAGTTCGGATGAGCAGTTCTTC | CASSLRGTSSDEQFF
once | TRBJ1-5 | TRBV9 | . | TGTGCCAGCAGCGCAGACTCCAGGGCCAATCAGCCCCAGCATTTT | CASSADSRANQPQHF
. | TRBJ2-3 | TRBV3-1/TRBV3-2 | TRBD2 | TGTGCCAGCAGCCAAGAAGGCGGGAGTCGCACAGATACGCAGTATTTT | CASSQEGGSRTDTQYF
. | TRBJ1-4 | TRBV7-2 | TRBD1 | TGTGCCAGCAGCCTCGACAGGGGAGTAGAAAAACTGTTTTTT | CASSLDRGVEKLFF
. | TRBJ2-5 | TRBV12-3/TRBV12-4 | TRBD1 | TGTGCCAGCCGGGGTACAGGGGTAGAGACCCAGTACTTC | CASRGTGVETQYF
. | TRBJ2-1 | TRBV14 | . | TGTGCCAGCAGCCAAGGTCTCGGGGGTGAGCAGTTCTTC | CASSQGLGGEQFF
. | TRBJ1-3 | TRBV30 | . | TGTGCCTGGAGTGTGGGTTCTGGAAACACCATATATTTT | CAWSVGSGNTIYF
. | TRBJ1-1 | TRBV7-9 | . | TGTGCCAGCAGCCCCGGTCTAGAAGCTTTCTTT | CASSPGLEAFF
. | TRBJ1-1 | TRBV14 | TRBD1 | TGTGCCAGCAGCAGGCGCCATGGGACAGTTAACACTGAAGCTTTCTTT | CASSRRHGTVNTEAFF
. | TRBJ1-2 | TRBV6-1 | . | TGTGCCAGCAGTGACCAGGGGTCTAACTATGGCTACACCTTC | CASSDQGSNYGYTF
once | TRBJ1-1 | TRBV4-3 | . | TGCGCCAGCAGCCAAGATAGAGCGTCCGCAGACACTGAAGCTTTCTTT | CASSQDRASADTEAFF
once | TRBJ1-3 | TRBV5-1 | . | TGCGCCAGCAGCCCCCGGACCGTCCTAGGAAACACCATATATTTT | CASSPRTVLGNTIYF
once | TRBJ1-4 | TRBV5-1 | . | TGCGCCAGCAGCTTCACGAAGAAACTGTTTTTT | CASSFTKKLFF
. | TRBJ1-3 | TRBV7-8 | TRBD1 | TGTGCCAGCAGCGTCAAATACAGGGGAAACTCTGGAAACACCATATATTTT | CASSVKYRGNSGNTIYF
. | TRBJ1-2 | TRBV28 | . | TGTGCCAGCAGCGAACCGAACAGGGAGGTCTATGGCTACACCTTC | CASSEPNREVYGYTF
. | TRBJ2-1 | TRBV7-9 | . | TGTGCCAGCAGGGCCCCCACATACAATGAGCAGTTCTTC | CASRAPTYNEQFF
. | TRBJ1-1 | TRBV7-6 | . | TGTGCCAGCAGCTTCTTAAAAGAGGGGTCCGAAGCTTTCTTT | CASSFLKEGSEAFF
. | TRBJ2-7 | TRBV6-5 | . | TGTGCCAGCAGTCAGGCCCCGGAGCAGTACTTC | CASSQAPEQYF
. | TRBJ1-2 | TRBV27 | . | TGTGCCAGCAGTTTAAGGGGGGACGGGGTCTATGGCTACACCTTC | CASSLRGDGVYGYTF
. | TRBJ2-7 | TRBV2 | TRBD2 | TGTGCCAGCACTTTTTCGGGAGGCTCCGAGCAGTACTTC | CASTFSGGSEQYF
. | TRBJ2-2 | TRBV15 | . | TGTGCCACCAGCAGAGACTGGACGACAGCTAGCGGGGAGCTGTTTTTT | CATSRDWTTASGELFF